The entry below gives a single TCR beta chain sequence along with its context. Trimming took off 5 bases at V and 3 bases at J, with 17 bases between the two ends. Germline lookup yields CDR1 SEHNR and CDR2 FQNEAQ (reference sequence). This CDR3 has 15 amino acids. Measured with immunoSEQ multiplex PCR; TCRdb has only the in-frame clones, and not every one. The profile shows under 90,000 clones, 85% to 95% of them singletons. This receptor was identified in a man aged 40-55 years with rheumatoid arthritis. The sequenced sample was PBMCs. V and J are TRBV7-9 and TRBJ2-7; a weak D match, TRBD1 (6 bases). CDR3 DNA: TGTGCCAGCAGCCGCACCTACGCAGGGGACTACGAGCAGTACTTC. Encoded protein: CASSRTYAGDYEQYF.